This T cell receptor (beta chain) was sequenced in a study of response to subunit inactivated influenza vaccine. TCRdb re-called the RT-PCR reads through MiXCR, storing one row per CDR3 protein. Of 450,000 to 700,000 distinct CDR3 sequences in the sample, around 15% were seen once. The CDR3 sequence is 16 residues long. Trimming removed 5 bases at V and 7 bases at J, with 21 bases between. Germline V lookup: CDR1 SNHLY, CDR2 FYNNEI. This clonotype was counted many times. Its antigen is still unknown. The study's findings and limits: Few new T cells, the authors suggested, are recruited by each seasonal influenza vaccination.

The material was PBMCs from blood, obtained 12 days after vaccination. V gene TRBV2 combines with J gene TRBJ2-1, with TRBD2 as a possible D gene (5 bases). This sequence was found in a man between 45 and 60 years old who received an inactivated influenza vaccine. CDR3 loop: CASSRLDITRVNEQFF. In nucleotides, the CDR3 is TGTGCCAGCAGTCGACTCGACATTACTAGAGTTAATGAGCAGTTCTTC.